A selection of T cell receptor beta chains follows, all from one sample in a study of human T cells and chemical hapten exposure. MiXCR, applied by TCRdb to the RACE reads, yields one record per CDR3 protein. The repertoire consists of more than 30,000 distinct CDR3 sequences, with just under 6.5% occurring once and the leading ten covering roughly 9.2%. The sequencing here drew on whole blood, taken in connection with sensitization to the hapten diphenylcyclopropenone (DPC). These receptors were taken from a woman aged 25 to 45 with alopecia areata. Some clones in this sample may be carry-over from other donors' samples. The CDR3 runs from the conserved cysteine through the conserved F or W. The order of the fields is J gene, D gene, V gene, CDR3 length, clone size, CDR3 DNA, CDR3 protein. D genes are given only for firm matches. Part of the rows lack a size; the others show once, few, many or a class for expanded clones.

TRBJ1-2 TRBD1 TRBV9 15 NA TGTGCCAGCAGCGTAGGAGATACAGGGGTCTATGGCTACACCTTC CASSVGDTGVYGYTF
TRBJ2-3 NA TRBV3-1 13 many TGTGCCAGCAGCCAAGGACCCACAGATACGCAGTATTTT CASSQGPTDTQYF
TRBJ1-1 NA TRBV4-1 11 many TGCGCCAGCAGCCAGGGCCAAGAAGCTTTCTTT CASSQGQEAFF
TRBJ1-2 NA TRBV7-2 14 few TGTGCCAGCAGCTTAGAACTAGGAGTCTATGGCTACACCTTC CASSLELGVYGYTF
TRBJ2-4 NA TRBV5-1 12 many TGCGCCAGCAGCTTGGCCGGGACACGCCTGTACTTC CASSLAGTRLYF
TRBJ2-7 NA TRBV6-1 15 many TGTGCCAGCAGTGAAGCCTGGGGGGCTACCTACGAGCAGTACTTC CASSEAWGATYEQYF
TRBJ2-3 NA TRBV14 17 few TGTGCCAGCAGCCAAGATTTAGGGGCGCTGAGCACAGATACGCAGTATTTT CASSQDLGALSTDTQYF
TRBJ1-5 TRBD1 TRBV6-1 14 NA TGTGCCATCGAACCGGACAGGGGGCGTCAGCCCCAGCATTTT CAIEPDRGRQPQHF
TRBJ2-5 TRBD2 TRBV12-3/TRBV12-4 15 many TGTGCCAGCAGCCCCCCCGGGACTAGACAAGAGACCCAGTACTTC CASSPPGTRQETQYF
TRBJ2-3 NA TRBV29-1 13 many TGCAGCGTTGAACTGGTAAGGGCAGATACGCAGTATTTT CSVELVRADTQYF
TRBJ1-1 NA TRBV20-1 14 many TGCAGTGCTCCCCGGGGTGACATGAACACTGAAGCTTTCTTT CSAPRGDMNTEAFF
TRBJ1-3 NA TRBV6-5 14 many TGTGCCAGCAGTAGCTGGGGCGTCGGGAACACCATATATTTT CASSSWGVGNTIYF
TRBJ2-1 TRBD1 TRBV9 13 many TGTGCCAGCAGCCCCGGGACAGTCAATGAGCAGTTCTTC CASSPGTVNEQFF
TRBJ2-2 NA TRBV5-4 15 many TGTGCCAGCAGGCCCGGGTCGACGCACACCGGGGAGCTGTTTTTT CASRPGSTHTGELFF
TRBJ2-5 NA TRBV19 15 few TGTGCCAGTAGTAATCCTGCATTGATGGAAGAGACCCAGTACTTC CASSNPALMEETQYF
TRBJ2-1 NA TRBV30 11 NA TGTGCCTGGAGCCCCGTCAATGAGCAGTTCTTC CAWSPVNEQFF
TRBJ1-6 TRBD1 TRBV20-1 14 NA TGCGGTGCTAGAGTGGACAGGGCTAATTCACCCCTCCACTTT CGARVDRANSPLHF
TRBJ2-7 NA TRBV20-1 14 many TGCAGTGCCCCTTGGGGGGGGCGCTTCTACGAGCAGTACTTC CSAPWGGRFYEQYF
TRBJ2-1 TRBD2 TRBV5-1 14 many TGCGCCAGCAGAGCGGGGGGTCAGTACAATGAGCAGTTCTTC CASRAGGQYNEQFF
TRBJ1-1 TRBD1 TRBV7-2 15 many TGTGCCAGCAGCCAAAACCTACGACAGGGAAGTGAAGCTTTCTTT CASSQNLRQGSEAFF
TRBJ2-1 NA TRBV7-2 17 few TGTGCCAGCAGCCCCGCGGCAGGCGTTGCAGTTTACAATGAGCAGTTCTTC CASSPAAGVAVYNEQFF
TRBJ2-5 TRBD1 TRBV29-1 14 many TGCAGCGTTGCACGGACAGGGGTTACGAAGACCCAGTACTTC CSVARTGVTKTQYF
TRBJ2-5 NA TRBV7-2 16 few TGTGCCAGCAGCTTAGGGGGGGGCCGGGGTACAGAGACCCAGTACTTC CASSLGGGRGTETQYF
TRBJ1-1 TRBD1 TRBV5-4 16 NA TGTGCCAGCAGCCCGGGGACGGACAGGGGAGGAACTGAAGCTTTCTTT CASSPGTDRGGTEAFF
TRBJ2-3 TRBD1 TRBV7-6 20 NA TGTGCCAGCAGAAATAGGGGTCCTCTAGAACAGGGGTTAGACACAGATACGCAGTATTTT CASRNRGPLEQGLDTDTQYF
TRBJ1-6 NA TRBV20-1 13 many TGCAGTGCTAGATATGGTTGGAATTCACCCCTCCACTTT CSARYGWNSPLHF
TRBJ1-6 TRBD1 TRBV7-2 16 NA TGTGCCAGCAGCGGACAGGCCCCGGGCCATAATTCACCCCTCCACTTT CASSGQAPGHNSPLHF
TRBJ1-5 TRBD1 TRBV6-4 15 many TGTGCCAGCAGTCGACAGGGGGCATCGGTTCAGCCCCAGCATTTT CASSRQGASVQPQHF
TRBJ1-6 TRBD1 TRBV12-3/TRBV12-4 14 NA TGTGCCAGCAGAATGACAGGGAGGAATTCACCCCTCCACTTT CASRMTGRNSPLHF
TRBJ2-1 TRBD1 TRBV14 16 many TGTGCCAGCAGCCGAGCGACAGGGAGTAACTACAATGAGCAGTTCTTC CASSRATGSNYNEQFF
TRBJ2-5 TRBD1 TRBV7-2 16 many TGTGCCAGCAGGCCCGCCGGGACAGGGGGCAGAGAGACCCAGTACTTC CASRPAGTGGRETQYF
TRBJ1-4 NA TRBV6-1 14 few TGTGCCAGCGCCGAAGGGAGGAATAATGAAAAACTGTTTTTT CASAEGRNNEKLFF
TRBJ2-2 TRBD2 TRBV20-1 19 few TGCAGTGCTAGAGACGAGACTAGCGGGGGGATGGCGAACACCGGGGAGCTGTTTTTT CSARDETSGGMANTGELFF
TRBJ2-3 NA TRBV6-5 16 few TGTGCCAGCAGTTACTTCGCGGGGGCTAGCACAGATACGCAGTATTTT CASSYFAGASTDTQYF